The 23 T cell receptor beta chains in this list originate from one sample, sequenced in a study of T cell repertoires in cytomegalovirus infection. No antigen is known for these receptors. Each CDR3 protein gets one entry after TCRdb re-called the reads with MiXCR. Among nearly 700,000 distinct CDR3 sequences listed, around 32% were seen once. The sample here was cultured PBMCs, taken from culture after CMV antigen stimulation. The receptors stem from a human donor in good health (CMV status not recorded). Some clones in this sample may be carry-over from other donors' samples.

In this sample, this clonotype turned up many times. The rearrangement uses TRBV11-2 and TRBJ1-3, with 9 bases identical to TRBD1. Germline V lookup: CDR1 SGHAT, CDR2 FQNNGV. The length of the CDR3 is 17 residues. V lost 5 bases to trimming and J lost 0 bases; unmatched junction nucleotides: 8. CDR3 amino acids: CASSPDRDRDSGNTIYF. Written as DNA, the CDR3 is TGTGCCAGCAGCCCAGACCGGGACAGGGACTCTGGAAACACCATATATTTT.

The V and J genes are TRBV7-2 and TRBJ1-4; D unclear. CDR3 size: 14 residues. The V gene's germline CDR1 is SGHTA and CDR2 FQGNSA. Trimming shortened V by 1 base and J by 8 bases, and 11 bases separated the two germline ends. CDR3 DNA sequence: TGTGCCAGCAGCTTAGGCCAGGCGGGCGAAAAACTGTTTTTT. Amino acids: CASSLGQAGEKLFF.

The chain uses TRBV11-2 and TRBJ1-2; D is unclear. Trimming left V 6 bases short and J 5 bases short, with 19 bases between. The CDR3 extends over 15 amino acids. Germline V gene data show CDR1 as SGHAT and CDR2 as FQNNGV. CDR3: CASRGWARLWYGYTF. In DNA form, the CDR3 reads TGTGCCAGCAGGGGCTGGGCCCGCCTATGGTATGGCTACACCTTC.

This clonotype has just a few counts. The chain carries TRBV5-6 and TRBJ1-2; no definite D call. The germline CDR1 and CDR2 sequences are SGHDT and YYEEEE. V was shortened by 2 bases and J by 13 bases, with 21 bases between the two germline ends. The CDR3 contains 14 residues. The CDR3 is CASSLDGQLLLRTF. CDR3 DNA sequence: TGTGCCAGCAGCTTAGACGGCCAGTTACTTTTGCGCACCTTC. Full variable domain (outside the CDR3, taken from reference TRBV5-6 and TRBJ1-2): DAGVTQSPTHLIKTRGQQVTLRCSPKSGHDTVSWYQQALGQGPQFIFQYYEEEERQRGNFPDRFSGHQFPNYSSELNVNALLLGDSALYLCASSLDGQLLLRTFGSGTRLTVV.

The V and J genes are TRBV7-2 and TRBJ1-6; no definite D call. The CDR3 runs to 13 residues. Trimming took 2 bases from V and 12 from J, leaving 11 bases between them. From germline, CDR1 is SGHTA and CDR2 FQGNSA. CDR3 protein: CASSLKMGIPLHF. The DNA of the CDR3 is TGTGCCAGCAGCTTAAAAATGGGAATACCCCTCCACTTT.

The V and J genes are TRBV12-3 or TRBV12-4 and TRBJ1-2; D not certain. Deletions cut 3 bases from V and 2 bases from J, with 10 bases between. The CDR3 has 14 residues. DNA for the CDR3: TGTGCCAGCAGTTTGGATATGAAAAACTATGGCTACACCTTC. This sequence encodes CASSLDMKNYGYTF.

V and J are TRBV7-2 and TRBJ2-5; D is undetermined. Germline CDR1 and CDR2: SGHTA and FQGNSA. This CDR3 spans 14 amino acids. V was cut by 6 bases and J by 2 bases, with 13 bases left in between. The chain's CDR3 is CASRISRTQETQYF. DNA of the CDR3: TGTGCCAGCAGAATCTCTAGAACTCAAGAGACCCAGTACTTC. Full variable domain (remainder filled in from reference TRBV7-2 and TRBJ2-5): GAGVSQSPSNKVTEKGKDVELRCDPISGHTALYWYRQSLGQGLEFLIYFQGNSAPDKSGLPSDRFSAERTGGSVSTLTIQRTQQEDSAVYLCASRISRTQETQYFGPGTRLLVL.

This chain links TRBV7-8 with TRBJ1-6, with a possible D match to TRBD1 (5 bases). The germline CDR1 and CDR2 sequences are SGHVS and FQNEAQ. V was cut by 1 base and J by 7 bases, with 14 bases left in between. There are 16 residues in the CDR3. CDR3 residues: CASSLGPGRTNSPLHF. The DNA of the CDR3 is TGTGCCAGCAGCTTAGGCCCGGGACGAACGAATTCACCCCTCCACTTT.

This clonotype was counted only a few times. V gene TRBV12-3 or TRBV12-4 combines with J gene TRBJ2-7; D is undetermined. The CDR3 runs 12 residues. Trimming removed 4 bases at V and 4 bases at J, with 8 bases between. The CDR3 DNA follows: TGTGCCAGCAGTTCCAGGTTGTACGAGCAGTACTTC. Encoded protein: CASSSRLYEQYF.

The chain joins TRBV7-2 to TRBJ2-5; the match to TRBD1 covers 7 bases. The CDR3 runs 15 residues. V trimming: 6 bases; J trimming: 5 bases; junction bases outside the gene matches: 12. Germline-derived CDR1 and CDR2 are SGHTA and FQGNSA. CDR3 bases: TGTGCCAGCAGAAGGGACAGCTCTTCTAGGGAGACCCAGTACTTC. Translating it yields CASRRDSSSRETQYF. Together with reference TRBV7-2 and TRBJ2-5, the CDR3 gives the full variable domain: GAGVSQSPSNKVTEKGKDVELRCDPISGHTALYWYRQSLGQGLEFLIYFQGNSAPDKSGLPSDRFSAERTGGSVSTLTIQRTQQEDSAVYLCASRRDSSSRETQYFGPGTRLLVL.

The chain couples TRBV19 to TRBJ1-2, with D tentatively TRBD1 (6 bases). The CDR3 runs 13 residues. Trimming took off 3 bases at V and 3 bases at J, with 8 bases between the two ends. Germline V lookup: CDR1 LNHDA, CDR2 SQIVND (reference sequence). The CDR3 loop is CASSIGQYYGYTF. CDR3 coding DNA: TGTGCCAGTAGTATCGGACAGTACTATGGCTACACCTTC.

The J gene is TRBJ2-1, the V gene TRBV2; D could derive from TRBD1 or TRBD2 (5 bases each). Trimming stripped 7 bases from V and 10 bases from J, with 11 bases between. The length of the CDR3 is 11 residues. Germline CDR1 and CDR2: SNHLY and FYNNEI. The CDR3 DNA is TGTGCCAGCAAACGGGGCGGGGAGCAGTTCTTC. Translated, it gives CASKRGGEQFF.

This chain joins TRBV20-1 and TRBJ2-7, with D possibly TRBD2 on 5 matching bases. There are 12 residues in the CDR3. Per germline, CDR1 DFQATT and CDR2 SNEGSKA (reference sequence). Trimming pared 1 base from V and 5 bases from J, leaving 9 bases between. CDR3 DNA sequence: TGCAGTGCTAGAGCGGGGTTCAACGAGCAGTACTTC. Its protein is CSARAGFNEQYF.

This clonotype has more than one count but fewer than ten. The rearrangement uses TRBV20-1 and TRBJ2-7; perhaps TRBD1 as D (6 bases). Germline CDR1 and CDR2: DFQATT and SNEGSKA (reference sequence). V gave up 4 bases and J gave up 0 bases, with 13 bases separating them. The CDR3 is 14 residues long. CDR3 nucleotides: TGCAGTGCTACTAACAGGGATCCCTCCTACGAGCAGTACTTC. Amino acid sequence: CSATNRDPSYEQYF.

This clonotype was detected ten times or more. J is TRBJ1-1 and V is TRBV7-6; 9 bases map to TRBD1. The CDR3 has 15 residues. The V segment lost 4 bases and the J segment 1 base; nucleotides outside the gene matches: 4. The germline V gene has CDR1 SGHVS and CDR2 FNYEAQ. CDR3 coding DNA: TGTGCCAGCAGCTCACAGGGGGCATGGAACACTGAAGCTTTCTTT. Its translation: CASSSQGAWNTEAFF.

Only one count was recorded for this clonotype. The V gene is TRBV2, the J gene TRBJ2-2; possibly TRBD2 for D (5 bases). There are 14 residues in the CDR3. Germline-derived CDR1 and CDR2 are SNHLY and FYNNEI. The V end was cut by 6 bases, the J end by 7 bases, with 15 bases between. CDR3 region: CASSVLESVGELFF. CDR3 DNA sequence: TGTGCCAGCAGCGTACTAGAGTCGGTCGGGGAGCTGTTTTTT.

V and J are TRBV11-2 and TRBJ2-7; no reliable D call. From germline, CDR1 is SGHAT and CDR2 FQNNGV. V lost 3 bases and J lost 7, with 7 bases in between. The CDR3 totals 11 residues. Written as DNA, the CDR3 is TGTGCCAGCAGCTTTTTTGAGGAGCAGTACTTC. Protein: CASSFFEEQYF.

This chain joins TRBV6-6 and TRBJ1-2; D gene ambiguous. The V and J ends lost 5 bases and 8 bases respectively, with 18 bases between them. Germline V gene lookup returns CDR1 MNHNY and CDR2 SVGAGI (reference sequence). The CDR3 has 14 amino acids. The CDR3 here is CASSVTLQFSGYTF. CDR3 nucleotides: TGTGCCAGCAGTGTGACACTCCAATTCTCGGGCTACACCTTC.

The chain carries TRBV7-6 and TRBJ2-5, with 10 bases identical to TRBD2. The CDR3 has 16 amino acids. Trimming removed 6 bases from V and 5 bases from J; junction bases left unmatched: 12. CDR1 is SGHVS, CDR2 FNYEAQ, per germline. CDR3 loop: CASSRSGRAVRETQYF. As DNA, the CDR3 is TGTGCCAGCAGTAGGAGCGGGAGGGCCGTGAGGGAGACCCAGTACTTC.

This clonotype was detected only a few times. The chain couples TRBV4-1 to TRBJ2-7, with D perhaps TRBD2 (5 bases). The germline CDR1 and CDR2 sequences are MGHRA and YSYEKL. The CDR3 is 16 amino acids. Trimming took off 1 base at V and 1 base at J, with 14 bases between the two ends. Written as DNA, the CDR3 is TGCGCCAGCAGCCAAGGGGATACTAGTTATTCCTACGAGCAGTACTTC. Protein sequence: CASSQGDTSYSYEQYF.

The sample holds a few counts of this clonotype. V gene TRBV19 combines with J gene TRBJ2-3; D ambiguous. The CDR3 runs 13 residues. The V and J ends lost 9 bases and 1 base respectively, with 11 bases between them. The germline V gene encodes CDR1 LNHDA and CDR2 SQIVND (reference sequence). CDR3 bases: TGTGCCAGCGCCGACTGGGGCACAGATACGCAGTATTTT. The encoded protein is CASADWGTDTQYF.

In DNA form, the CDR3 reads TGTGCCAGCAGCTGGGGAGACCTCTCTGGGGCCAACGTCCTGACTTTC. Translation: CASSWGDLSGANVLTF. The chain joins TRBV7-9 to TRBJ2-6, with D possibly matching TRBD2 (5 bases). Germline V gives CDR1 SEHNR, CDR2 FQNEAQ (reference sequence). There are 16 residues in the CDR3. V shed 4 bases and J shed 0 bases, with 10 bases lying between them.

As concerns this clonotype: A clone one base away is much larger, so this may be a read error. The CDR3 does not end in the conserved phenylalanine or tryptophan, so this is likely a read error. This chain connects TRBV7-2 to TRBJ2-5; D gene unclear. In germline, CDR1 is SGHTA, CDR2 FQGNSA. V lost 4 bases to trimming and J lost 7 bases, with 13 bases between them. The CDR3 is 13 amino acids. CDR3 sequence (DNA): TGTGCCAGCAGCTCAGAGTATTGGGGGACCCAGTACTAC. Protein sequence: CASSSEYWGTQYY.